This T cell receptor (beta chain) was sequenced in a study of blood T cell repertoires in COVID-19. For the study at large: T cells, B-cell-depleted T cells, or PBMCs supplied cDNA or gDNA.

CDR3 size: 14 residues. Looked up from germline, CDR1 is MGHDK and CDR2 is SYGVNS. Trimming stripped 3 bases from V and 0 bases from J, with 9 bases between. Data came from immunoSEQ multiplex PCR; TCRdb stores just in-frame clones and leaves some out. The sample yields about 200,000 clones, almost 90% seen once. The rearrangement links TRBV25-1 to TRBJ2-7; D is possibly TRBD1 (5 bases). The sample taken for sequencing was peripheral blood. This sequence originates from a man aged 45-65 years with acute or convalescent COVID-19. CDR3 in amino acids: CASSERQSSYEQYV. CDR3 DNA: TGTGCCAGCAGTGAGAGACAGAGCTCCTACGAGCAGTACGTC.